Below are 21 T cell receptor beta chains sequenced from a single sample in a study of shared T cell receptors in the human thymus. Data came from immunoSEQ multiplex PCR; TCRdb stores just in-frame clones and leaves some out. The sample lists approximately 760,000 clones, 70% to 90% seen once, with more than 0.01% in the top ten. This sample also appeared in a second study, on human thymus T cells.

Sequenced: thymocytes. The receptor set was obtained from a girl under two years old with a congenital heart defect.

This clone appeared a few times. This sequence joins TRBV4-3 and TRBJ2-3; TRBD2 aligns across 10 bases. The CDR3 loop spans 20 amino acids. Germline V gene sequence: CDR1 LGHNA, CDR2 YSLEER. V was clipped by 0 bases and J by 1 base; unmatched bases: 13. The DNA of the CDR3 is TGCGCCAGCAGCCAAGATAGGTTCAAGCGGGGGGGACACGGCACAGATACGCAGTATTTT. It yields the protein CASSQDRFKRGGHGTDTQYF.

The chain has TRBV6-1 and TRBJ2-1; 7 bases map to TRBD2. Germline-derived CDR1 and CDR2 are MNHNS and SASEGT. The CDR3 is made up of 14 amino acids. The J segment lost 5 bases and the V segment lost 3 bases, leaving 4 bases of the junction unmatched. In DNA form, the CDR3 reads TGTGCCAGCAGTGAGGGGGACTATGACAATGAGCAGTTCTTC. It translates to CASSEGDYDNEQFF.

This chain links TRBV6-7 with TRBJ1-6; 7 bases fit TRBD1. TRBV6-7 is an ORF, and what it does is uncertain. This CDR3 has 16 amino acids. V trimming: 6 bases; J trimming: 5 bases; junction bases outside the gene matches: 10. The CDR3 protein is CASRRGTGQNNSPLHF. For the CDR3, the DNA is TGTGCCAGCAGGAGGGGGACGGGACAGAATAATTCACCCCTCCACTTT.

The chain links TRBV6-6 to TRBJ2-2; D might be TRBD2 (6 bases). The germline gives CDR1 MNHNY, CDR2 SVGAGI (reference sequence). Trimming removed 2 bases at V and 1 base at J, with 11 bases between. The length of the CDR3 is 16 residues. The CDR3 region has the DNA TGTGCCAGCAGTTACCCCCTAGCGCAGAACACCGGGGAGCTGTTTTTT. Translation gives CASSYPLAQNTGELFF.

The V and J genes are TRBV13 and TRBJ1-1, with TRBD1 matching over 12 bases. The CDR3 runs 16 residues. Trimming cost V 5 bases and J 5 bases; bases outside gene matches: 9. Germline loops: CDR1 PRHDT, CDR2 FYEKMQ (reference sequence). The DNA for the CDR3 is TGTGCCAGCAGCGGCCGGGACAGGGGGCGTCGGACTGAAGCTTTCTTT. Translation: CASSGRDRGRRTEAFF.

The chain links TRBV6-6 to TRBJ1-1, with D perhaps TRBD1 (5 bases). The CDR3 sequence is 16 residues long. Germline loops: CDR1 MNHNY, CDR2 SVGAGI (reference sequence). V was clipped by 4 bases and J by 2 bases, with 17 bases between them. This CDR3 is CASSSNDSGGNTEAFF. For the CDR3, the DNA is TGTGCCAGCAGTTCCAATGACAGCGGGGGAAACACTGAAGCTTTCTTT.

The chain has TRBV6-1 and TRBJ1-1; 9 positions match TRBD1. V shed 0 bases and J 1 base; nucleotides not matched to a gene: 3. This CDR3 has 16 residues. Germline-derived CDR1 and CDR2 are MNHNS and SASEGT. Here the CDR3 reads CASSEARQGGNTEAFF. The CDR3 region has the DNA TGTGCCAGCAGTGAAGCCCGACAGGGGGGGAACACTGAAGCTTTCTTT.

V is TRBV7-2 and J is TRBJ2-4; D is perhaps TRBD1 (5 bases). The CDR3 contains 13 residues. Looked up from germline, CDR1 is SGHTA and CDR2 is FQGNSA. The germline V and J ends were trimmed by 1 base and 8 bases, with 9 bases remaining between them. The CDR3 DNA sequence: TGTGCCAGCAGCTTAGAGGGGTTTGACATTCAGTACTTC. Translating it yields CASSLEGFDIQYF.

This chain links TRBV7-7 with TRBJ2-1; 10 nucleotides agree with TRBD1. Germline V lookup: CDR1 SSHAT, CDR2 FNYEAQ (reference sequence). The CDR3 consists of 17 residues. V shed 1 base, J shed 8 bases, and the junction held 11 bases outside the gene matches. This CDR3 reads CASSLGDRGQGYHEQFF. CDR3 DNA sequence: TGTGCCAGCAGCTTAGGGGACAGGGGCCAGGGGTACCATGAGCAGTTCTTC.

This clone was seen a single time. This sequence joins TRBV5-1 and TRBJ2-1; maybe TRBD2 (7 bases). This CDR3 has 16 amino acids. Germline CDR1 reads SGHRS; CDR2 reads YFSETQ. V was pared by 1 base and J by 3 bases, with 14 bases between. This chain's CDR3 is CASSLSTGRDYNEQFF. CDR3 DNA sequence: TGCGCCAGCAGCTTGTCAACAGGGAGGGACTACAATGAGCAGTTCTTC.

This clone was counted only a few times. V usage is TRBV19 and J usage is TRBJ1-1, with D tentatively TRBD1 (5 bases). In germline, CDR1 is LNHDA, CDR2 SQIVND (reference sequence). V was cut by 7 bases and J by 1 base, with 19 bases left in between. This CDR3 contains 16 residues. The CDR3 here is CASTALGGTKNTEAFF. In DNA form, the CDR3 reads TGTGCCAGTACCGCCTTGGGCGGGACGAAGAACACTGAAGCTTTCTTT. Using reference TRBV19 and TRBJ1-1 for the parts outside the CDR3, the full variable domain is DGGITQSPKYLFRKEGQNVTLSCEQNLNHDAMYWYRQDPGQGLRLIYYSQIVNDFQKGDIAEGYSVSREKKESFPLTVTSAQKNPTAFYLCASTALGGTKNTEAFFGQGTRLTVV.

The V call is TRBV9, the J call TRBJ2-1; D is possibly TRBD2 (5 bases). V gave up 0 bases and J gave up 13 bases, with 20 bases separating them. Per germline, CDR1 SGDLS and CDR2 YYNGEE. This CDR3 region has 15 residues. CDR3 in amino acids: CASSVASASPYTQFF. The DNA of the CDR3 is TGTGCCAGCAGCGTAGCTTCGGCTAGCCCATATACACAGTTCTTC.

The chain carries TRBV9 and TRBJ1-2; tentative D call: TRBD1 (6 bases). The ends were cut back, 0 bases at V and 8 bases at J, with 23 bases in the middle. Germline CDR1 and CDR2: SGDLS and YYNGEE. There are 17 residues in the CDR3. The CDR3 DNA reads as TGTGCCAGCAGCGTAGGAATTCTCGTACAGGGAAGGGACGGCTACACCTTC. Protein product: CASSVGILVQGRDGYTF.

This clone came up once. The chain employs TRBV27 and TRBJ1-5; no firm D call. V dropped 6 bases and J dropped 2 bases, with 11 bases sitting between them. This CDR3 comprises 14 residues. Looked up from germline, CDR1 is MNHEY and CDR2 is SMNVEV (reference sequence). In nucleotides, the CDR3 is TGTGCCAGCAGCTGGAGTCGGGGCAATCAGCCCCAGCATTTT. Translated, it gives CASSWSRGNQPQHF.

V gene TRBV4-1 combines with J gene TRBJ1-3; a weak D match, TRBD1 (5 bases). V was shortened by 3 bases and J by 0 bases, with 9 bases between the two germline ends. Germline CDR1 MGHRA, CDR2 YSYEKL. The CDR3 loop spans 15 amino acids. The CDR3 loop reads CASSQDKRSGNTIYF. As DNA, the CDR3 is TGCGCCAGCAGCCAGGACAAACGCTCTGGAAACACCATATATTTT.

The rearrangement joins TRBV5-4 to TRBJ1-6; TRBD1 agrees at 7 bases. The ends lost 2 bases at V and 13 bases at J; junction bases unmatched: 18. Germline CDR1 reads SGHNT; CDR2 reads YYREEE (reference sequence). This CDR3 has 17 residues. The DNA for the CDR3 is TGTGCCAGCAGCTTTAGGACAGGCGTTGATAGTATGACTCCCCTCCACTTT. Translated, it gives CASSFRTGVDSMTPLHF.

CDR3 sequence reads: CASSQGQGDSPLHF. Written as DNA, the CDR3 is TGCGCCAGCAGCCAAGGACAGGGGGACTCACCCCTCCACTTT. V usage is TRBV4-3 and J usage is TRBJ1-6; 9 nucleotides match TRBD1. CDR3 size: 14 residues. Germline V lookup: CDR1 LGHNA, CDR2 YSLEER. V lost 1 base, J lost 10 bases, and 2 bases stayed unmatched.

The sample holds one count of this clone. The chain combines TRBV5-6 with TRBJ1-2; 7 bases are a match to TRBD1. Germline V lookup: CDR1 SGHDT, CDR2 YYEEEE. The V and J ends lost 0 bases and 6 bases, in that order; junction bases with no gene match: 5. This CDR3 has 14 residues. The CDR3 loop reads CASSLALTGNGYTF. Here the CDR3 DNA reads TGTGCCAGCAGCTTGGCCTTGACAGGGAATGGCTACACCTTC.

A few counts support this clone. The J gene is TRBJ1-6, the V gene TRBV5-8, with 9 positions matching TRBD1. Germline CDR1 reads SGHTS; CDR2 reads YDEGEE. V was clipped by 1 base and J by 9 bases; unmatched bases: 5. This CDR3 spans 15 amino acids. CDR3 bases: TGTGCCAGCAGCTTGTTAGGGACAGGGCTTTCACCCCTCCACTTT. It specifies CASSLLGTGLSPLHF.

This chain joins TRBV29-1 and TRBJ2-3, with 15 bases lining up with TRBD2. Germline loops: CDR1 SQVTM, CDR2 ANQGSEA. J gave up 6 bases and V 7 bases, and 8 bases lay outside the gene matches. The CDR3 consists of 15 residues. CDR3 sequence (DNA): TGCAGCGCGGGGACTAGCGGGGGGTCCGGGGATACGCAGTATTTT. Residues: CSAGTSGGSGDTQYF.

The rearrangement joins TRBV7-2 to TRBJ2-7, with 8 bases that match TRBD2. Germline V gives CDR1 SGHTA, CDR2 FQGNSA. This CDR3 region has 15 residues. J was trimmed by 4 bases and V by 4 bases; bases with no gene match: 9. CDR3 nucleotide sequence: TGTGCCAGCAGCTCCCAGACTAGCGCCAAGTACGAGCAGTACTTC. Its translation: CASSSQTSAKYEQYF.